This TCR beta chain was captured by sequencing in a study of cytomegalovirus exposure and HLA in healthy donors. Study conclusions and caveats: Accurate predictions that matched the HLA-A and HLA-B alleles of most subjects were reportedly made from TCR beta sequences. One variant, a missense change in DCLRE1C, was linked in a later analysis to TCR beta V- and J-gene trimming.

To note about this clone: Its antigen is undetermined.

Amplification used 60 Vbeta primers and 13 Jbeta primers. The table came from immunoSEQ multiplex PCR; TCRdb's copy has only in-frame clones and leaves some out. The data contain 150,000 to 200,000 clones, around 81% of them singletons. The germline V gene encodes CDR1 LNHDA and CDR2 SQIVND (reference sequence). The CDR3 sequence is 17 residues long. The junction had 10 bases not matched to a gene; V was cut back by 0 bases and J by 8 bases. The clonotype originates from a woman aged 18-29 years in good health and CMV-seropositive. This chain joins TRBV19 and TRBJ1-6; 7 positions agree with TRBD1. The sequencing sample was made of PBMCs. The CDR3 reads CASSIDTGPDRYSPLHF. In DNA form, the CDR3 reads TGTGCCAGTAGTATAGACACGGGCCCGGACAGGTATTCACCCCTCCACTTT.